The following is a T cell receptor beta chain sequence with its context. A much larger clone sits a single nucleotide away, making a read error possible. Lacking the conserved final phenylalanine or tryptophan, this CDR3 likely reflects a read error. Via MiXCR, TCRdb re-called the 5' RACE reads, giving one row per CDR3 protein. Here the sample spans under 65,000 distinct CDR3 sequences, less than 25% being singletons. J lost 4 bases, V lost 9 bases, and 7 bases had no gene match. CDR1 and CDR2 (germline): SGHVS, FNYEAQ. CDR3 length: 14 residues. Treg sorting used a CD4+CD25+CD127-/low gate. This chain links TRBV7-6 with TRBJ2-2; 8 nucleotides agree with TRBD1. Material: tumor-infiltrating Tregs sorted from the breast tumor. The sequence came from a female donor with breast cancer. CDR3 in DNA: TGTGCCAGTACACAACAGGGGGGCACCGGGGAGCTGTTTTTA. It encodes CASTQQGGTGELFL.